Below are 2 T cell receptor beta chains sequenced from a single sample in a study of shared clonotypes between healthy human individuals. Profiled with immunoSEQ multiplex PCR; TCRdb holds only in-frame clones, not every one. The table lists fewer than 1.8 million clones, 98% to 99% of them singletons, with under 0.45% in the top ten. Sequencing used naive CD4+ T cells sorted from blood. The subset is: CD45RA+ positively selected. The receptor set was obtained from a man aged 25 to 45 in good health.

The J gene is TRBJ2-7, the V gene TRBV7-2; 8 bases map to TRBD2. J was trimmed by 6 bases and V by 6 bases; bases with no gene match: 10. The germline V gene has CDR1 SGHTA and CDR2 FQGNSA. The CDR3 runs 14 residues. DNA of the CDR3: TGTGCCAGCAGTTCCGGGACTAGAGTATTCGAGCAGTACTTC. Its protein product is CASSSGTRVFEQYF. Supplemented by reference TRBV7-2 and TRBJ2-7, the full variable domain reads GAGVSQSPSNKVTEKGKDVELRCDPISGHTALYWYRQSLGQGLEFLIYFQGNSAPDKSGLPSDRFSAERTGGSVSTLTIQRTQQEDSAVYLCASSSGTRVFEQYFGPGTRLTVT.

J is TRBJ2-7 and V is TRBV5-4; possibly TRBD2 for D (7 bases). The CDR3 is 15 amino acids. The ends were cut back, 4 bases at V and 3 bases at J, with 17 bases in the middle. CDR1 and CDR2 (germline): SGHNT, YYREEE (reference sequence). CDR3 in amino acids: CASSLGGAWGYEQYF. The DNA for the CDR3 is TGTGCCAGCAGCCTGGGGGGGGCCTGGGGCTACGAGCAGTACTTC.